Listed below are T cell receptor beta chains from one sample, sequenced in a study of blood T cell repertoires in COVID-19. Profiled with immunoSEQ multiplex PCR; TCRdb holds only in-frame clones, not every one. The data show approximately 99,000 clones, over 65% seen once. Sequencing was done on a sample of peripheral blood. The source of these receptors is a woman aged 35 to 49 with acute or convalescent COVID-19. Both conserved end residues are part of each CDR3. The order of the fields is clone size, J gene, D gene, CDR3 length, V gene, CDR3 DNA, CDR3 protein. D genes are given only for firm matches. Expanded clones get a size class; other rows say once, few or many, or leave the size out.

NA | TRBJ2-3 | TRBD2 | 15 | TRBV10-3 | TGTGCCATCAGATTTAGCGGGGGGGAGACAGATACGCAGTATTTT | CAIRFSGGETDTQYF
NA | TRBJ1-4 | NA | 15 | TRBV2 | TGTGCCAGCAGATTGGGGCAGGGTGGTTACGAAAAACTGTTTTTT | CASRLGQGGYEKLFF
NA | TRBJ1-6 | TRBD1 | 12 | TRBV18 | TGTGCCAGCTCACCAGGGGACAGGCCCCTCCACTTT | CASSPGDRPLHF
NA | TRBJ1-1 | NA | 12 | TRBV5-4 | TGTGCCAGCAGCCTTAGGAACACTGAAGCTTTCTTT | CASSLRNTEAFF
NA | TRBJ2-7 | NA | 12 | TRBV5-4 | TGTGCCAGCAGCTTGTGGCCCCTCGAGCAGTACTTC | CASSLWPLEQYF
NA | TRBJ2-4 | TRBD1 | 16 | TRBV6-4 | TGTGCCAGCACCTTTTCCCGGGACAGGCTTCGGGGCATTCAGTACTTC | CASTFSRDRLRGIQYF
NA | TRBJ2-5 | TRBD2 | 12 | TRBV29-1 | TGCAGCGTCGCTACTAGCGGAGAGACCCAGTACTTC | CSVATSGETQYF
NA | TRBJ1-2 | NA | 13 | TRBV6-5 | TGTGCCAGCAGTCCTCGACCCGACGGGGGCTACACCTTC | CASSPRPDGGYTF
NA | TRBJ1-4 | TRBD1 | 13 | TRBV3-1/TRBV3-2 | TGTGCCAGCAGCCAAGATCTTCAGGGGGCCTTTTTTTTT | CASSQDLQGAFFF
NA | TRBJ1-2 | NA | 13 | TRBV10-3 | TGTGCCATCGGTGACAGTCTCCTCTATGGCTACACCTTC | CAIGDSLLYGYTF
NA | TRBJ2-7 | TRBD2 | 13 | TRBV20-1 | TGCAGTGCTAGTAAAGCGGGGGGGTACGAGCAGTACTTC | CSASKAGGYEQYF
NA | TRBJ1-5 | NA | 12 | TRBV19 | TGTGCCAGTAGGGAACAGGGAAAACCCCAGCATTTT | CASREQGKPQHF
NA | TRBJ2-5 | NA | 15 | TRBV24-1 | TGTGCCACCAGTGATTTGAGGAGCAGGGAAGAGACCCAGTACTTC | CATSDLRSREETQYF
few | TRBJ2-3 | TRBD2 | 14 | TRBV2 | TGTGCCAGCGGGCTAGCGGGGGTCACAGATACGCAGTATTTT | CASGLAGVTDTQYF
NA | TRBJ2-3 | TRBD2 | 16 | TRBV11-2 | TGTGCCAGCAGCTTGGGCCTTAGCGGGGTGGGGGATACGCAGTATTTT | CASSLGLSGVGDTQYF
few | TRBJ1-1 | TRBD1 | 14 | TRBV6-5 | TGTGCCAGCACTACCACTCGGGACAGCCCTCAGCCCGCGTTT | CASTTTRDSPQPAF
many | TRBJ2-7 | TRBD1 | 15 | TRBV7-7 | TGTGCCAGCAGCGTTGGGACAGGGGGACTCTACGAGCAGTACTTC | CASSVGTGGLYEQYF
NA | TRBJ2-1 | NA | 15 | TRBV5-1 | TGCGCCAGCAGCTTGGGACAGAGCGCCCACAATGAGCAGTTCTTC | CASSLGQSAHNEQFF
NA | TRBJ2-7 | NA | 13 | TRBV6-6 | TGTGCCAGCACCCCTTCGGAGGGCCTCGAGCAGTACTTC | CASTPSEGLEQYF
NA | TRBJ1-1 | NA | 13 | TRBV9 | TGTGCCAGCAGCGCTCGGGGGGCCGGTGAAGCTTTCTTT | CASSARGAGEAFF
once | TRBJ2-7 | TRBD2 | 16 | TRBV5-1 | TGCGCCAGCAGCCGGTCCTTAGCGGGGCCACCCTACGAGCAGTACTTC | CASSRSLAGPPYEQYF
once | TRBJ2-6 | NA | 16 | TRBV5-4 | TGTGCCAGCAGCTTGGATCCGAGCTCTGGGGCCAACGTCCTGACTTTC | CASSLDPSSGANVLTF
many | TRBJ2-3 | TRBD2 | 15 | TRBV24-1 | TGTGCCACCAGCGACGCGGGGGGCGCTGTCGATACGCAGTATTTT | CATSDAGGAVDTQYF
NA | TRBJ1-6 | TRBD1 | 14 | TRBV3-1/TRBV3-2 | TGTGCCAGCAGCCTTCCCGGACAGGTTGGACCCCTCCACTTT | CASSLPGQVGPLHF
NA | TRBJ1-4 | TRBD1 | 16 | TRBV4-3 | TGCGCCAGCAGCCAAGAACAGGGGGCTTATGGTGAAAAACTGTTTTTT | CASSQEQGAYGEKLFF
NA | TRBJ2-7 | TRBD2 | 15 | TRBV7-9 | TGTGCCAGCAGCCCTAGCGGGGGGGCCCGGAACGAGCAGTACTTC | CASSPSGGARNEQYF
few | TRBJ2-7 | NA | 14 | TRBV5-5 | TGTGCCAGCAGCTTACTTAGGGGTGAAGGCGAGCAGTACTTC | CASSLLRGEGEQYF
NA | TRBJ2-7 | TRBD1 | 12 | TRBV2 | TGTGCCAGCAGGACGACAGGGCTCGAGCAGTACTTC | CASRTTGLEQYF